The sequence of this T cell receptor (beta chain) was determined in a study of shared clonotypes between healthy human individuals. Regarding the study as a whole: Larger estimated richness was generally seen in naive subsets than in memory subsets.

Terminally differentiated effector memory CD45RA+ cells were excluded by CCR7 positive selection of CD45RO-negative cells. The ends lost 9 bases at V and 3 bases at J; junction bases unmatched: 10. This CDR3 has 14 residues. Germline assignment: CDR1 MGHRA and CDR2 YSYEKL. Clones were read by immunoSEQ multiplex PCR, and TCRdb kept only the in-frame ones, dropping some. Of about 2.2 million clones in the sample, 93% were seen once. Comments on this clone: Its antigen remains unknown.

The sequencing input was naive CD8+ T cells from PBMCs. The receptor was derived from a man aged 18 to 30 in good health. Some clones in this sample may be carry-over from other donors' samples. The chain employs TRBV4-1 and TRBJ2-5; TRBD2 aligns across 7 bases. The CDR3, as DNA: TGCGCCAGTGCCTCGACTAGCAGAGAAGAGACCCAGTACTTC. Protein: CASASTSREETQYF.